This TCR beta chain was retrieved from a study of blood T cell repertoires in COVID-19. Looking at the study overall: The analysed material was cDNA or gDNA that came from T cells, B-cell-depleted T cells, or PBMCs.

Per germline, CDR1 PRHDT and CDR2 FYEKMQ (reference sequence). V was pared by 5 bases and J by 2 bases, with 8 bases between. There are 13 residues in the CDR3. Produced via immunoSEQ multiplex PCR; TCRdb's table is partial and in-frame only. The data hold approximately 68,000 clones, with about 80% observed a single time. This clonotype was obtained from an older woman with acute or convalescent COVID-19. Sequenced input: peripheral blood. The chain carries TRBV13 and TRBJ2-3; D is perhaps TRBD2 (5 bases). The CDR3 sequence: CASSVRDTDTQYF. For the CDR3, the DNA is TGTGCCAGCAGCGTCCGGGACACAGATACGCAGTATTTT.